The rows below give T cell receptor beta chains drawn from one sample of a study of cytomegalovirus exposure and HLA in healthy donors. This table comes from immunoSEQ multiplex PCR, and its TCRdb copy is limited to in-frame clones, with some not included. The sample lists some 150,000 clones, around 73% seen once, with over 1.1% in the top ten. Sequenced input: PBMCs. The origin of the receptors is a male donor in good health and CMV-seronegative. Both conserved end residues are part of each CDR3. Each record gives: V gene, D gene, clone size, J gene, CDR3 DNA, CDR3 protein. A D gene is named only where the DNA matches it firmly. Size is stated for part of the rows, as once, few or many counts, or as a class when the clone is expanded.

v_call: TRBV19
d_call: TRBD1
clone_size: -
j_call: TRBJ1-1
cdr3_nt: TGTGCCAGTAGTACGCTACAGGGGGGGAACACTGAAGCTTTCTTT
cdr3_aa: CASSTLQGGNTEAFF

v_call: TRBV18
d_call: -
clone_size: -
j_call: TRBJ2-2
cdr3_nt: TGTGCCAGCTCACCACCGGTACACCCGAACACCGGGGAGCTGTTTTTT
cdr3_aa: CASSPPVHPNTGELFF

v_call: TRBV11-3
d_call: TRBD2
clone_size: -
j_call: TRBJ2-1
cdr3_nt: TGTGCCAGCAGGGGAGGGAGTGGCAATGAGCAGTTCTTC
cdr3_aa: CASRGGSGNEQFF

v_call: TRBV6-5
d_call: TRBD1
clone_size: few
j_call: TRBJ1-1
cdr3_nt: TGTGCCAGCAGTTTACTCCCGGGACAGGGTCCGTCTGAAGCTTTCTTT
cdr3_aa: CASSLLPGQGPSEAFF

v_call: TRBV28
d_call: TRBD1
clone_size: once
j_call: TRBJ1-1
cdr3_nt: TGTGCCATACGGACAGGTGGCACTGAAGCTTTCTTT
cdr3_aa: CAIRTGGTEAFF

v_call: TRBV6-5
d_call: TRBD2
clone_size: -
j_call: TRBJ2-7
cdr3_nt: TGTGCCAGCAGTAAACTAGCGGGAGGGCCTGGCGAGCAGTACTTC
cdr3_aa: CASSKLAGGPGEQYF

v_call: TRBV2
d_call: TRBD2
clone_size: -
j_call: TRBJ2-7
cdr3_nt: TGTGCCAGCAGTGACACTAGCGGGAACTACGAGCAGTACTTC
cdr3_aa: CASSDTSGNYEQYF

v_call: TRBV4-3
d_call: TRBD2
clone_size: -
j_call: TRBJ2-1
cdr3_nt: TGCGCCAGCAGCCAATTGGCCGGGACTAGCGGGGAATACAATGAGCAGTTCTTC
cdr3_aa: CASSQLAGTSGEYNEQFF

v_call: TRBV7-2
d_call: TRBD2
clone_size: once
j_call: TRBJ2-7
cdr3_nt: TGTGCCAGCAGTCAAGCGCTAGCGGGAGTGGGTCGCGAGCAGTACTTC
cdr3_aa: CASSQALAGVGREQYF

v_call: TRBV4-2
d_call: -
clone_size: -
j_call: TRBJ1-2
cdr3_nt: TGTGCCAGCAGCCAATTCAACAGCGGGGACGGCTACACCTTC
cdr3_aa: CASSQFNSGDGYTF

v_call: TRBV7-6
d_call: TRBD1
clone_size: -
j_call: TRBJ2-7
cdr3_nt: TGTGCCAGCAGCTTAGTTTCACAGGGGCAGGGCGAGCAGTACTTC
cdr3_aa: CASSLVSQGQGEQYF

v_call: TRBV5-5
d_call: TRBD2
clone_size: -
j_call: TRBJ2-5
cdr3_nt: TGTGCCAGCAGCCCGCCCCCGTACGGGGGGGAGACCCAGTACTTC
cdr3_aa: CASSPPPYGGETQYF

v_call: TRBV19
d_call: TRBD2
clone_size: few
j_call: TRBJ2-1
cdr3_nt: TGTGCCAGTAGTATAGCAGCGGGAGCTGAGCAGTTCTTC
cdr3_aa: CASSIAAGAEQFF

v_call: TRBV4-2
d_call: TRBD1
clone_size: once
j_call: TRBJ2-6
cdr3_nt: TGTGCCAGCAGCTTGGGACAGGGCGGTGGGGCCAACGTCCTGACTTTC
cdr3_aa: CASSLGQGGGANVLTF

v_call: TRBV2
d_call: -
clone_size: -
j_call: TRBJ1-2
cdr3_nt: TGTGCCAGCAGTGAGTCGGGGTTTGCATCCCTCTACACCTTC
cdr3_aa: CASSESGFASLYTF

v_call: TRBV2
d_call: TRBD1
clone_size: -
j_call: TRBJ1-2
cdr3_nt: TGTGCCAGCAGTGACGGGGGACAGGGGACCTATGGCTACACCTTC
cdr3_aa: CASSDGGQGTYGYTF

v_call: TRBV11-1
d_call: TRBD2
clone_size: -
j_call: TRBJ2-5
cdr3_nt: TGTGCCAGCAACCAGCGGGAGGGGGATCAAGAGACCCAGTACTTC
cdr3_aa: CASNQREGDQETQYF

v_call: TRBV30
d_call: -
clone_size: -
j_call: TRBJ1-2
cdr3_nt: TGTGCCTTCTTGGACAGTAACTATGACTACACCTTC
cdr3_aa: CAFLDSNYDYTF

v_call: TRBV15
d_call: TRBD1
clone_size: -
j_call: TRBJ2-2
cdr3_nt: TGTGCCACCAGCCCCGGGACAGGGGTGAACACCGGGGAGCTGTTTTTT
cdr3_aa: CATSPGTGVNTGELFF

v_call: TRBV18
d_call: TRBD1
clone_size: -
j_call: TRBJ2-5
cdr3_nt: TGTGCCAGCTCACCAGGTAGCGGACGGGACAGGGGTCGAGAGACCCAGTACTTC
cdr3_aa: CASSPGSGRDRGRETQYF

v_call: TRBV27
d_call: TRBD1
clone_size: -
j_call: TRBJ2-7
cdr3_nt: TGTGCCAGCTCTCGACAGGGGGCTTTCTCCTACGAGCAGTACTTC
cdr3_aa: CASSRQGAFSYEQYF

v_call: TRBV5-1
d_call: -
clone_size: few
j_call: TRBJ1-4
cdr3_nt: TGCGCCAGCAGCTTGGCCTTGGCCTCGGAAAAACTGTTTTTT
cdr3_aa: CASSLALASEKLFF

v_call: TRBV4-1
d_call: -
clone_size: -
j_call: TRBJ1-3
cdr3_nt: TGCGCCAGCAGCCAGGGGGCCGGGGCGCGTGGAAACACCATATATTTT
cdr3_aa: CASSQGAGARGNTIYF

v_call: TRBV7-2
d_call: -
clone_size: -
j_call: TRBJ2-3
cdr3_nt: TGTGCCAGCAGCTTAGGGGGGCACGGCACAGATACGCAGTATTTT
cdr3_aa: CASSLGGHGTDTQYF

v_call: TRBV30
d_call: -
clone_size: -
j_call: TRBJ2-1
cdr3_nt: TGTGCCTGGGTAGCGGTCAGCTCCTACAATGAGCAGTTCTTC
cdr3_aa: CAWVAVSSYNEQFF

v_call: TRBV2
d_call: -
clone_size: -
j_call: TRBJ1-5
cdr3_nt: TGTGCCAGCAGTGACGAGGCAGTCAATCAGCCCCAGCATTTT
cdr3_aa: CASSDEAVNQPQHF

v_call: TRBV20-1
d_call: TRBD1
clone_size: -
j_call: TRBJ2-7
cdr3_nt: TGCAGTGCTATGAACAGGGGCGAGCAGTACTTC
cdr3_aa: CSAMNRGEQYF

v_call: TRBV21-1
d_call: -
clone_size: -
j_call: TRBJ2-4
cdr3_nt: TGTGCCAGCAGCAAAGTCAGGGTTCAAAACATTCAGTACTTC
cdr3_aa: CASSKVRVQNIQYF

v_call: TRBV5-1
d_call: -
clone_size: once
j_call: TRBJ1-1
cdr3_nt: TGCGCCAGCAGCTTCCAAGGAGCCCTGAGTCCGACTGAAGCTTTCTTT
cdr3_aa: CASSFQGALSPTEAFF

v_call: TRBV16
d_call: -
clone_size: -
j_call: TRBJ2-3
cdr3_nt: TGTGCCAGCAGCCCGCGGAGAGATACGCAGTATTTT
cdr3_aa: CASSPRRDTQYF

v_call: TRBV5-5
d_call: TRBD1
clone_size: -
j_call: TRBJ2-7
cdr3_nt: TGTGCCAGCAGCTTACAGGGGCACTACTCCTACGAGCAGTACTTC
cdr3_aa: CASSLQGHYSYEQYF

v_call: TRBV7-2
d_call: TRBD1
clone_size: -
j_call: TRBJ2-7
cdr3_nt: TGTGCCAGCAGCTTAGGGACAGGCCCTGGGTACGAGCAGTACTTC
cdr3_aa: CASSLGTGPGYEQYF

v_call: TRBV7-2
d_call: -
clone_size: -
j_call: TRBJ2-5
cdr3_nt: TGTGCCAGCAGCCGACAGGAACAAGAGACCCAGTACTTC
cdr3_aa: CASSRQEQETQYF